This T cell receptor (beta chain) emerged from a study of post-analysis software for immune sequencing data. On the study more broadly: Relapsing-remitting, secondary progressive and progressive-relapsing multiple sclerosis were all included among the disease courses.

The TCR beta cDNA libraries contained unique molecular identifiers. Roughly 500,000 cDNA molecules were obtained from around 0.96 to 9.9 million T cells. MiXCR, applied by TCRdb to the PCR reads, yields one record per CDR3 protein. In the table there are about 560,000 distinct CDR3 sequences, roughly 46% of which are singletons. As regards this clonotype: Its antigen is unknown.

The CDR3 totals 15 residues. Germline CDR1 reads MNHEY; CDR2 reads SVGAGI. Trimming at V came to 5 bases and at J to 6 bases, leaving 6 bases not matched to a gene. Study-wide results and caveats: Higher frequency in patients than in controls was seen for roughly 5 TRBV segments, with TRBV5-6, TRBV5-1 and TRBV20-1 among them.

V and J are TRBV6-5 and TRBJ2-1; 11 nucleotides match TRBD2. This receptor was identified in a girl between 5 and 17 years old with multiple sclerosis. The source material was blood. The CDR3 coding sequence is TGTGCCAGCAGTCCTCTAGCGGGAGGTGTCAATGAGCAGTTCTTC. Translated, it gives CASSPLAGGVNEQFF.